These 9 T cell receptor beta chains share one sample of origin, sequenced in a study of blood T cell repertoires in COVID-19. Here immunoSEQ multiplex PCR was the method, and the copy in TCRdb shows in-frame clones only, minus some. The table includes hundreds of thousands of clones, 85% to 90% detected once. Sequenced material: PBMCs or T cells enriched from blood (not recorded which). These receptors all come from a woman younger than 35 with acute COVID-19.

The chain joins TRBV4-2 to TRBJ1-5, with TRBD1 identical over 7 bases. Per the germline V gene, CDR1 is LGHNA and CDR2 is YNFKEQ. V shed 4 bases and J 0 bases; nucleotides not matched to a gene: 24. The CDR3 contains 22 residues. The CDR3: CASSPRVIDPGQEIYSNQPQHF. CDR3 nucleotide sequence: TGTGCCAGCAGCCCCCGGGTTATCGACCCTGGACAGGAAATTTATAGCAATCAGCCCCAGCATTTT.

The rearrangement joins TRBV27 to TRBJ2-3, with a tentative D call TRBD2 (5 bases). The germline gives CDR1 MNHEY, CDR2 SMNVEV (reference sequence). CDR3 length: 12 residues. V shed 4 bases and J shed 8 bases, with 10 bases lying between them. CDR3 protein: CASSSSRATQYF. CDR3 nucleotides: TGTGCCAGCAGTTCCTCGCGGGCTACGCAGTATTTT.

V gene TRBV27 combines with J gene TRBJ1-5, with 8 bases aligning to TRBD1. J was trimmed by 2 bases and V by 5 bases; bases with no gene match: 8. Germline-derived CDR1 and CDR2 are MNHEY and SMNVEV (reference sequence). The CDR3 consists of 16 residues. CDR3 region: CASSHPTGEGNQPQHF. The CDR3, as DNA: TGTGCCAGCAGTCACCCGACAGGGGAGGGCAATCAGCCCCAGCATTTT.

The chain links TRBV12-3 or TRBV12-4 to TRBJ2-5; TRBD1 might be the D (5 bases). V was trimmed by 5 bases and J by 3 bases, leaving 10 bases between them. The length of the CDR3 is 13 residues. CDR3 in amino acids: CASSPLGEETQYF. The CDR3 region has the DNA TGTGCCAGCAGTCCGTTAGGGGAAGAGACCCAGTACTTC.

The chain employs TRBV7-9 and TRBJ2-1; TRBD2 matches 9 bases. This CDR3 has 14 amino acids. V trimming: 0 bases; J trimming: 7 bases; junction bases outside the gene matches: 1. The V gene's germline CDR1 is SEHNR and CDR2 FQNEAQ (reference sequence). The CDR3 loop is CASSLALAGNEQFF. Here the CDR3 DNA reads TGTGCCAGCAGCTTAGCTCTAGCGGGGAATGAGCAGTTCTTC.

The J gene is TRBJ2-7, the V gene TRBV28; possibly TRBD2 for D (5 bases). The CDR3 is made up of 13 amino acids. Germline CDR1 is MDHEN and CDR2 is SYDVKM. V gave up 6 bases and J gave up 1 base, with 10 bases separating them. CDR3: CASRLGSSYEQYF. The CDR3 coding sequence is TGTGCCAGCAGACTAGGTAGTTCCTACGAGCAGTACTTC. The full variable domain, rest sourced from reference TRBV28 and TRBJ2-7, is DVKVTQSSRYLVKRTGEKVFLECVQDMDHENMFWYRQDPGLGLRLIYFSYDVKMKEKGDIPEGYSVSREKKERFSLILESASTNQTSMYLCASRLGSSYEQYFGPGTRLTVT.

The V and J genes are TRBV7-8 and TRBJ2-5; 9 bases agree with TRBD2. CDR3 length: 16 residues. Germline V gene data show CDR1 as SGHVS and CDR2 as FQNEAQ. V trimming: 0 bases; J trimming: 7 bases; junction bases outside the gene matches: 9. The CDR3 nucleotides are TGTGCCAGCAGCTTAGCTGGCGGGAGGGCCATGCGGACCCAGTACTTC. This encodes CASSLAGGRAMRTQYF.

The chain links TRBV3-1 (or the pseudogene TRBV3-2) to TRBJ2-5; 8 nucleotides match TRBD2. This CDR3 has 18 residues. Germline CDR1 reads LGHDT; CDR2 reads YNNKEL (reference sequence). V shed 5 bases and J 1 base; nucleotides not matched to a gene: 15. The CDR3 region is CASSTGPRGGRSQETQYF. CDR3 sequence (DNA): TGTGCCAGCAGCACCGGGCCGAGGGGCGGGAGGTCCCAAGAGACCCAGTACTTC.

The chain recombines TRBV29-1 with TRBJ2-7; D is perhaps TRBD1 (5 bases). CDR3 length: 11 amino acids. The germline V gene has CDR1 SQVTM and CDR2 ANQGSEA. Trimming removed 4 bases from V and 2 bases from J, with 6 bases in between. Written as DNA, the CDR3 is TGCAGCGTTGCGACAGCCTACGAGCAGTACTTC. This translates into CSVATAYEQYF.